This T cell receptor beta chain was found in a study of yellow fever vaccine responses in identical twins (dated by TCRdb to 2017 to 2018). With regard to the full study: The study precisely tracked vaccine-responding T cell clones in identical twins. Paper-wide results and their limitations: According to the authors, the vaccine-induced T cell response in identical twins seemed to be partly convergent and partly specific to each individual.

With respect to this clonotype: It has no known antigen specificity. No quality values exist for individual bases; no much larger clone is one base distant.

Library prep was done by RT-PCR. TCRdb lists the instrument as Illumina HiSeq 2500. Clones were called with MiXCR by TCRdb after fastp trimmed the public reads at Q25, and only in-frame beta chains were retained. A single entry per CDR3 protein holds the most common genes and DNA from its merged rows. The sample table contains nearly 2,500 distinct CDR3 sequences; only one count was recorded for less than 85% of them. The ten largest clones add up to around 4% of the sample. The sequence was obtained from a woman aged 18-29 years who received the yellow fever vaccine. Donor details come from another sample of the same person, matched by shared clones. The sample here was T cells from blood (PBMCs), unsorted or a sorted subset (not recorded which), taken before or after yellow fever vaccination (not recorded which).

The CDR3 reads CASSQSSGSQETQYF. The DNA is as follows: TGTGCCAGCAGCCAATCTAGCGGCTCCCAAGAGACCCAGTACTTC. The V and J segments used are TRBV4-2 and TRBJ2-5; 7 of the junction bases match TRBD2. Trimming leaves V shorter by 2 bases and J shorter by 1 base, with the junction holding 4 bases beyond the gene matches. The CDR3, cysteine through phenylalanine, is 15 amino acids long. Only the CDR3 DNA stays, 45 bases, in frame from base 1. CDR1 and CDR2, per the germline V gene, are LGHNA and YNFKEQ.